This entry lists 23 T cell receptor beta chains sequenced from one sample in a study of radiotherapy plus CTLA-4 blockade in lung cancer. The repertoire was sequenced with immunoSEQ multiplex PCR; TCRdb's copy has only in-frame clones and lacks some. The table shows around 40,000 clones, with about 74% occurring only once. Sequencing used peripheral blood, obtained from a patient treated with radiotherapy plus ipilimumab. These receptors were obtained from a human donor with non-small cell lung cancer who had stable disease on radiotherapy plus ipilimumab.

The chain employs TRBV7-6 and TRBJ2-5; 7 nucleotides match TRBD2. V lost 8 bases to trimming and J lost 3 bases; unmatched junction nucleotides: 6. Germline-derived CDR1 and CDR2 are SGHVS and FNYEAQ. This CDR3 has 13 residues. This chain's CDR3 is CASGRGEEETQYF. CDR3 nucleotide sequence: TGTGCCAGCGGCCGGGGGGAAGAAGAGACCCAGTACTTC.

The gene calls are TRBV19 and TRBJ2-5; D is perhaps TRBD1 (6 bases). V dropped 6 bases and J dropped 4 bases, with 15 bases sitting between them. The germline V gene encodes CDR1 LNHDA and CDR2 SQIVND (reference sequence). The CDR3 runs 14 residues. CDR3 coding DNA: TGTGCCAGTAGCGTAGGGGGAAACGGAGAGACCCAGTACTTC. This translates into CASSVGGNGETQYF.

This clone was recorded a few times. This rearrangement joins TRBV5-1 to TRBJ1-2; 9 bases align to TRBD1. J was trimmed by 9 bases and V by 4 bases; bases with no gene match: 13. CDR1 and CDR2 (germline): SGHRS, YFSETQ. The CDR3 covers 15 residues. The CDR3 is CASSLTAGTGMSYTF. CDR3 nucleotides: TGCGCCAGCAGCCTCACCGCAGGGACAGGGATGAGCTACACCTTC.

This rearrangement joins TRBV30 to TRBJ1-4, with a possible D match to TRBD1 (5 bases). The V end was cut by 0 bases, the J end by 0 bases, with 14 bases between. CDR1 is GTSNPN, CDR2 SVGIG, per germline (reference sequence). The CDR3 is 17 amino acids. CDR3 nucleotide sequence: TGTGCCTGGAGTGTATGGGGCAGGGCTGCAACTAATGAAAAACTGTTTTTT. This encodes CAWSVWGRAATNEKLFF.

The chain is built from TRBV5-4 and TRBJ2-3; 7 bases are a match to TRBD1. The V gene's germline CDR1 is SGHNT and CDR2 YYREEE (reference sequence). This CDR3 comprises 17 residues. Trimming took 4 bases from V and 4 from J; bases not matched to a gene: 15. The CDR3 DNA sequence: TGTGCCAGCAGCCGACCCCGGACAGGCCAAATATCAGATACGCAGTATTTT. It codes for CASSRPRTGQISDTQYF.

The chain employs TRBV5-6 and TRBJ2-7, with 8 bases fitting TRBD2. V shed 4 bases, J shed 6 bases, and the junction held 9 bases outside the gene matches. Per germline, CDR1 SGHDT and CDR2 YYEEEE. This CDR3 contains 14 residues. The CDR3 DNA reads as TGTGCCAGCAGCCCGGACTCGGCGGGGGGCGAGCAGTACTTC. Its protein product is CASSPDSAGGEQYF.

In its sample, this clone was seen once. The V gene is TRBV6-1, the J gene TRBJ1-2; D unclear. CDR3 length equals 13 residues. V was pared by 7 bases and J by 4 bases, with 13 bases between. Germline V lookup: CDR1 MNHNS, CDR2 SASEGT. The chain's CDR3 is CASTGVGFYGYTF. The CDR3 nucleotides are TGTGCCAGCACCGGGGTGGGTTTCTATGGCTACACCTTC.

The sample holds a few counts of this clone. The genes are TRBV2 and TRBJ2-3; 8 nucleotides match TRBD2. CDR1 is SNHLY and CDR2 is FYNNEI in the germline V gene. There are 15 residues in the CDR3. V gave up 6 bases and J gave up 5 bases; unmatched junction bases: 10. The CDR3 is CASRNLRGGQDTQYF. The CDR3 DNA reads TGTGCCAGCAGGAATCTACGGGGGGGCCAAGATACGCAGTATTTT.

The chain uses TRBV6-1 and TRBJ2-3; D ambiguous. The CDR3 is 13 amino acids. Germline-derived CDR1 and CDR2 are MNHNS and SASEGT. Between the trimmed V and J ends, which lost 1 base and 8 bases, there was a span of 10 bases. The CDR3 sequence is CASSEGWAFTQYF. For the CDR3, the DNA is TGTGCCAGCAGTGAAGGTTGGGCTTTTACGCAGTATTTT.

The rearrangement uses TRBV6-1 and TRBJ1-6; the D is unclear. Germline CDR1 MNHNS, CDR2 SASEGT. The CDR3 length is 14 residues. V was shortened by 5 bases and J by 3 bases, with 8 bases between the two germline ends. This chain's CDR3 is CASSRDLYNSPLHF. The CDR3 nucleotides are TGTGCCAGCAGTCGGGATCTCTATAATTCACCCCTCCACTTT.

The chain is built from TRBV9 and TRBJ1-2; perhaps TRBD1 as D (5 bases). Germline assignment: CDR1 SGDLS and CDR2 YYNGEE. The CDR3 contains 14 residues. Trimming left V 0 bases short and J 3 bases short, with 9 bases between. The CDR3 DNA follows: TGTGCCAGCAGCGTAGTGGACACCCACTATGGCTACACCTTC. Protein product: CASSVVDTHYGYTF.

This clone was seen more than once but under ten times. CDR3: CASSFGGSGNTIYF. CDR3 bases: TGTGCCAGCAGCTTTGGCGGCTCTGGAAACACCATATATTTT. J is TRBJ1-3 and V is TRBV11-3; D gene ambiguous. The V gene lost 3 bases and the J gene lost 0 bases, with 6 bases spanning the gap. The CDR3 has 14 residues. Germline V lookup: CDR1 SGHNT, CDR2 YENEEA.

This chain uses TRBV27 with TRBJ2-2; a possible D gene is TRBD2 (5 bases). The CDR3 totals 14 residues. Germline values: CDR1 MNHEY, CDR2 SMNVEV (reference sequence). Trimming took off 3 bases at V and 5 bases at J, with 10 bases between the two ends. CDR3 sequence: CASSLGDTTGELFF. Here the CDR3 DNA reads TGTGCCAGCAGTTTGGGAGACACAACCGGGGAGCTGTTTTTT.

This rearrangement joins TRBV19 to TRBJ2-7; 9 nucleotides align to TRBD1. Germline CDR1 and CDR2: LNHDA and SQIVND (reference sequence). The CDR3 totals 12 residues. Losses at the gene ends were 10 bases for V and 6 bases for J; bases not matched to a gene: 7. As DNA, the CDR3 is TGTGCCACCGTCGGACAGGGGAGCGAGCAGTACTTC. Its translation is CATVGQGSEQYF.

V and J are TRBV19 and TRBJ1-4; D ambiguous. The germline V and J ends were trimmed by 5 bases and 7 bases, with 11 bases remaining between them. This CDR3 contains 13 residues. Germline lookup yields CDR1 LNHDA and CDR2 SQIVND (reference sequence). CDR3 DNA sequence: TGTGCCAGTAGTGCCCGGAGTGGTGAAAAACTGTTTTTT. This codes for CASSARSGEKLFF.

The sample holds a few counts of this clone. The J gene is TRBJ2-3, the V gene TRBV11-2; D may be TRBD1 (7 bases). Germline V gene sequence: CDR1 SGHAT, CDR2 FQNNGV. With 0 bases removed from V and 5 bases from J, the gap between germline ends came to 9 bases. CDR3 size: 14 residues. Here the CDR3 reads CASSLDRGVDTQYF. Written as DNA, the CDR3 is TGTGCCAGCAGCTTAGACAGGGGGGTAGATACGCAGTATTTT.

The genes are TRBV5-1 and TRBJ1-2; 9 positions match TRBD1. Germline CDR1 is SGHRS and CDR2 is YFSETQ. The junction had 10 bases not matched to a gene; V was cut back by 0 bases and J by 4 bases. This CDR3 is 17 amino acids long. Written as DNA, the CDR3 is TGCGCCAGCAGCTTGGCCCCAGGACAGGGGTGGTCCTATGGCTACACCTTC. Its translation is CASSLAPGQGWSYGYTF.

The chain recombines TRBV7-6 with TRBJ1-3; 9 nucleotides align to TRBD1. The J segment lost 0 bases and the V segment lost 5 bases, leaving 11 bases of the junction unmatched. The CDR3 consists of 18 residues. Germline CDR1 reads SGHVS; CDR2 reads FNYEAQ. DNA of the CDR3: TGTGCCAGCAGCGGGACAGGGTCTTCTCCCCGCTCTGGAAACACCATATATTTT. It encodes CASSGTGSSPRSGNTIYF.

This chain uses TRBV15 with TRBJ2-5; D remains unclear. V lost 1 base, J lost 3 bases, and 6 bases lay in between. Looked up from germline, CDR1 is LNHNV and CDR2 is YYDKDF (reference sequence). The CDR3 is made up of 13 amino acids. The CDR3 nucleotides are TGTGCCACCAGCAGAGGAGACAAAGAGACCCAGTACTTC. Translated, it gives CATSRGDKETQYF.

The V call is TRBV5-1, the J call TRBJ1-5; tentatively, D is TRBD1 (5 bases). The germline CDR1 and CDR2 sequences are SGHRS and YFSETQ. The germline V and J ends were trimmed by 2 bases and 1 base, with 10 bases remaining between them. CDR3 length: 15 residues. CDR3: CASSFWPGSNQPQHF. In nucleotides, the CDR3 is TGCGCCAGCAGCTTCTGGCCAGGGAGCAATCAGCCCCAGCATTTT.

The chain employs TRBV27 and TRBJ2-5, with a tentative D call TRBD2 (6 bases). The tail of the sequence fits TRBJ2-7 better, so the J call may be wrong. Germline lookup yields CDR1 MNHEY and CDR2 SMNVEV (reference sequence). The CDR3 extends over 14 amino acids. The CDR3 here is CASSLAGSAYEQYF. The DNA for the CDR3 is TGTGCCAGCAGTTTAGCGGGGTCGGCCTACGAGCAGTACTTC.

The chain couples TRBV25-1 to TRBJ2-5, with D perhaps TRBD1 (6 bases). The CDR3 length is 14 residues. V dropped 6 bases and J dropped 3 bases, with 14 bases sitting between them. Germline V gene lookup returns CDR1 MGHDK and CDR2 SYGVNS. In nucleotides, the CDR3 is TGTGCCAGCAGGAAGATGACAGGTGAAGAGACCCAGTACTTC. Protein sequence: CASRKMTGEETQYF.

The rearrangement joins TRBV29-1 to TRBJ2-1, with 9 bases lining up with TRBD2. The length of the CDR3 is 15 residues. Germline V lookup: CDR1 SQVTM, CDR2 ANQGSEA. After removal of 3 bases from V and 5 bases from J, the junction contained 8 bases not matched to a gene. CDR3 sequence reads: CSVEALAGHHNEQFF. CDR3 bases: TGCAGCGTTGAGGCCCTAGCGGGGCATCACAATGAGCAGTTCTTC.